This TCR beta chain was profiled in a study of CD8+ T cells in alopecia areata. Study context: Treated patients took oral tofacitinib at 5 to 10 mg twice daily.

Extraction of RNA preceded its reverse transcription into cDNA, which served as the sequencing template. Assay: immunoSEQ multiplex PCR; the TCRdb copy retains only in-frame clones and omits some. The data hold 100,000 to 150,000 clones, with about 59% observed a single time. Treatment in this sample: oral pan-JAK inhibitor, 5-10 mg twice daily. As part of sample collection, lesional scalp punch biopsies and peripheral blood were taken from alopecia areata patients. As regards this clone: Its matching antigen is unknown.

With 1 base removed from V and 8 bases from J, the gap between germline ends came to 13 bases. CDR3 length: 13 residues. The germline CDR1 and CDR2 sequences are GTSNPN and SVGIG (reference sequence). Study-level results: While tofacitinib was given, many expanded lesional clones persisted in scalp and blood. Tofacitinib yielded significantly lower scalp clonality and fewer expanded CD8+ clones among the top 100.

This receptor was identified in a human donor with alopecia areata. The sequenced sample was CD4+ T cells sorted from blood, obtained at week 4, from a patient treated with tofacitinib. The V gene is TRBV30, the J gene TRBJ2-3; maybe TRBD2 (5 bases). DNA of the CDR3: TGTGCCTGGAGTGGAATCGGACTCGGTACGCAGTATTTT. Protein product: CAWSGIGLGTQYF.